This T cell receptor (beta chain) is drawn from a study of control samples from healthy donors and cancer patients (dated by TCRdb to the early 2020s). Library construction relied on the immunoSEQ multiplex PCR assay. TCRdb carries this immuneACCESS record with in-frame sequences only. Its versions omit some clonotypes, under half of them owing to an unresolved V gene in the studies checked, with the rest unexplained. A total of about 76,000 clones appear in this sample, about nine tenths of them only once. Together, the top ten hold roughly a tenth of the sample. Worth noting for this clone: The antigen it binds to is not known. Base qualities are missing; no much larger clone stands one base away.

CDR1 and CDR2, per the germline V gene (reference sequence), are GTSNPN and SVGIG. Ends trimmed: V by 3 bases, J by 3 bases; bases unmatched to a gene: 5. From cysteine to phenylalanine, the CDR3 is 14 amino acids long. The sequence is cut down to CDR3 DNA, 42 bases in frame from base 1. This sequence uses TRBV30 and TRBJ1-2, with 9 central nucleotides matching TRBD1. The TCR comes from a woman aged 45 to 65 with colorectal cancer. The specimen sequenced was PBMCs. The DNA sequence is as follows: TGTGCCTGGAGGGTACAGGGGGCTTACTATGGCTACACCTTC. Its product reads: CAWRVQGAYYGYTF.